This TCR beta chain came from a study of OX40 agonist ivuxolimab in advanced cancers. The repertoire was sequenced with immunoSEQ multiplex PCR; TCRdb's copy has only in-frame clones and lacks some. The table has more than 45,000 clones, roughly 82% seen once. Germline V CDR1 and CDR2: SGHTS, YDEGEE. CDR3 length equals 16 residues. The V and J ends lost 5 bases and 0 bases respectively, with 18 bases between them. Sequencing was performed on CD4+ or CD8+ T cells sorted from blood, taken in a trial of the OX40 agonist ivuxolimab. This receptor was obtained from an adult with an advanced solid tumor such as melanoma, head and neck, liver or kidney cancer. The chain employs TRBV5-8 and TRBJ2-7; D not resolved. In DNA form, the CDR3 reads TGTGCCAGCAGTCCCCGACCGGGTGGGATCTCCTACGAGCAGTACTTC. It translates to CASSPRPGGISYEQYF.